A single sample gave rise to the 21 T cell receptor beta chains below, sequenced in a study of blood T cell repertoires in COVID-19. TCRdb keeps only in-frame clones here, not all; method: immunoSEQ multiplex PCR. This sample has 50,000 to 60,000 clones; about four fifths occur once, and the top ten carry roughly 5.8%. The sample comprised peripheral blood. The source of these receptors is a human donor in a cohort sampled during active or convalescent COVID-19.

The chain is built from TRBV6-1 and TRBJ1-2; 11 nucleotides align to TRBD1. Germline CDR1 and CDR2: MNHNS and SASEGT. J was trimmed by 1 base and V by 4 bases; bases with no gene match: 11. The CDR3 totals 18 residues. In DNA, the CDR3 is TGTGCCAGCAGTGTCTCACGGACAGGGGGCGCAATTAACTATGGCTACACCTTC. Protein sequence: CASSVSRTGGAINYGYTF.

The gene calls are TRBV7-2 and TRBJ1-2; 10 bases line up with TRBD1. Unmatched junction bases numbered 8, after V lost 5 bases and J lost 8 bases. Germline V gene data show CDR1 as SGHTA and CDR2 as FQGNSA. The CDR3 is 14 residues long. CDR3 residues: CASSPTGTGDGYTF. The CDR3 DNA sequence: TGTGCCAGCAGCCCGACCGGGACAGGGGACGGCTACACCTTC.

The J gene is TRBJ2-7, the V gene TRBV7-8; D call uncertain. This CDR3 has 13 amino acids. V was pared by 0 bases and J by 0 bases, with 3 bases between. Per the germline V gene, CDR1 is SGHVS and CDR2 is FQNEAQ. CDR3 DNA sequence: TGTGCCAGCAGCTTAGCCGGCTCCTACGAGCAGTACTTC. Its protein is CASSLAGSYEQYF.

The rearrangement uses TRBV4-2 and TRBJ2-7; 9 bases line up with TRBD1. This CDR3 contains 14 residues. The J segment lost 9 bases and the V segment lost 4 bases, leaving 10 bases of the junction unmatched. Germline lookup yields CDR1 LGHNA and CDR2 YNFKEQ. As DNA, the CDR3 is TGTGCCAGCAGCCTTAACCCGGGACAGGGAGGGCAGTACTTC. Protein product: CASSLNPGQGGQYF.

This clone was seen a few times. The chain carries TRBV7-9 and TRBJ2-7; perhaps TRBD2 as D (6 bases). The V end lost 5 bases, the J end lost 4 bases, and 9 bases lay between the germline ends. Germline assignment: CDR1 SEHNR and CDR2 FQNEAQ (reference sequence). The CDR3 has 12 amino acids. CDR3 bases: TGTGCCAGCAGCACGGGAGTATACGAGCAGTACTTC. Encoded protein: CASSTGVYEQYF. Full variable domain (remainder filled in from reference TRBV7-9 and TRBJ2-7): DTGVSQNPRHKITKRGQNVTFRCDPISEHNRLYWYRQTLGQGPEFLTYFQNEAQLEKSRLLSDRFSAERPKGSFSTLEIQRTEQGDSAMYLCASSTGVYEQYFGPGTRLTVT.

V and J are TRBV5-4 and TRBJ1-1, with 7 bases that match TRBD1. CDR1 and CDR2 (germline): SGHNT, YYREEE (reference sequence). This CDR3 is built from 13 residues. V was pared by 3 bases and J by 8 bases, with 7 bases of the junction left unmatched. CDR3 sequence (DNA): TGTGCCAGCAGCTCAGGGGGGTTGGCGGAAGCTTTCTTT. Its translation: CASSSGGLAEAFF.

This clone turned up a few times. The chain carries TRBV4-3 and TRBJ2-7, with 10 nucleotides matching TRBD1. Germline V gene data show CDR1 as LGHNA and CDR2 as YSLEER. CDR3 length: 14 residues. Losses at the gene ends were 4 bases for V and 6 bases for J; bases not matched to a gene: 6. The CDR3 DNA sequence: TGCGCCAGCAGCCGGGACAGGGGTCCCCCCGAGCAGTACTTC. Protein: CASSRDRGPPEQYF.

This rearrangement joins TRBV28 to TRBJ2-3; D is perhaps TRBD1 (6 bases). Between the trimmed V and J ends, which lost 8 bases and 7 bases, there was a span of 13 bases. The germline CDR1 and CDR2 sequences are MDHEN and SYDVKM. This CDR3 is 12 amino acids long. The CDR3 DNA sequence: TGTGCCAGCGGACAGTCTACGTATACGCAGTATTTT. Amino acid sequence: CASGQSTYTQYF. The full variable domain, rest sourced from reference TRBV28 and TRBJ2-3, is DVKVTQSSRYLVKRTGEKVFLECVQDMDHENMFWYRQDPGLGLRLIYFSYDVKMKEKGDIPEGYSVSREKKERFSLILESASTNQTSMYLCASGQSTYTQYFGPGTRLTVL.

This chain links TRBV3-1 (or the pseudogene TRBV3-2) with TRBJ2-7, with 9 bases identical to TRBD2. V trimming: 0 bases; J trimming: 2 bases; junction bases outside the gene matches: 8. Germline CDR1 LGHDT, CDR2 YNNKEL (reference sequence). The CDR3 has 17 amino acids. The CDR3 DNA is TGTGCCAGCAGCCAAGATAAGGCTAGCGGGGCTCCCTACGAGCAGTACTTC. As protein: CASSQDKASGAPYEQYF.

V and J are TRBV19 and TRBJ1-6; 7 nucleotides align to TRBD1. The CDR3 runs to 16 residues. Trimming removed 6 bases from V and 4 bases from J; junction bases left unmatched: 9. Germline loops: CDR1 LNHDA, CDR2 SQIVND (reference sequence). The CDR3 spells CASRTDRPGYNSPLHF. DNA for the CDR3: TGTGCCAGTAGAACGGACAGGCCGGGATATAATTCACCCCTCCACTTT.

The V call is TRBV18, the J call TRBJ2-3; 8 bases fit TRBD2. The ends lost 6 bases at V and 5 bases at J; junction bases unmatched: 13. The CDR3 contains 16 residues. Germline loops: CDR1 KGHSH, CDR2 LQKENI. This chain's CDR3 is CASSLRERGQVDTQYF. The DNA of the CDR3 is TGTGCCAGCTCCCTACGGGAGCGGGGGCAGGTAGATACGCAGTATTTT. The complete variable domain, with remaining parts taken from reference TRBV18 and TRBJ2-3, reads NAGVMQNPRHLVRRRGQEARLRCSPMKGHSHVYWYRQLPEEGLKFMVYLQKENIIDESGMPKERFSAEFPKEGPSILRIQQVVRGDSAAYFCASSLRERGQVDTQYFGPGTRLTVL.

J is TRBJ1-2 and V is TRBV5-1; D unresolved. V lost 0 bases and J 0 bases, leaving 9 bases between the germline ends. The CDR3 has 15 amino acids. The germline V gene has CDR1 SGHRS and CDR2 YFSETQ. The CDR3 reads CASSLDSAANYGYTF. Here the CDR3 DNA reads TGCGCCAGCAGCTTGGATTCTGCAGCTAACTATGGCTACACCTTC.

The CDR3 region is CASSLGGGSYNEQFF. The CDR3 DNA sequence: TGTGCCAGCAGCTTAGGAGGGGGTAGCTACAATGAGCAGTTCTTC. The gene calls are TRBV11-3 and TRBJ2-1; possible D gene TRBD1, 6 bases. The germline V gene has CDR1 SGHNT and CDR2 YENEEA. V was cut by 1 base and J by 3 bases, with 10 bases left in between. This CDR3 has 15 residues.

V and J are TRBV5-1 and TRBJ1-4; unclear D gene. The CDR3 is 15 residues long. The V and J ends lost 0 bases and 8 bases respectively, with 14 bases between them. The V gene's germline CDR1 is SGHRS and CDR2 YFSETQ. The CDR3, as DNA: TGCGCCAGCAGCTTGGCGGGTTCGACGGAAGAAAAACTGTTTTTT. Translated: CASSLAGSTEEKLFF.

This sequence joins TRBV11-2 and TRBJ2-7; TRBD2 matches at 11 bases. The ends lost 2 bases at V and 5 bases at J; junction bases unmatched: 2. The CDR3 loop spans 14 amino acids. CDR1 is SGHAT, CDR2 FQNNGV, per germline. CDR3 in amino acids: CASSLTSGGNEQYF. The CDR3 DNA follows: TGTGCCAGCAGCTTAACTAGCGGGGGAAACGAGCAGTACTTC.

V usage is TRBV19 and J usage is TRBJ2-6, with a weak D call TRBD2 (6 bases). Germline CDR1 reads LNHDA; CDR2 reads SQIVND (reference sequence). This CDR3 is built from 17 residues. V lost 5 bases and J lost 0, with 14 bases in between. The CDR3 nucleotides read TGTGCCAGTAGTTCGGAGGGCGTATTCTCTGGGGCCAACGTCCTGACTTTC. It translates to CASSSEGVFSGANVLTF.

This chain connects TRBV6-6 to TRBJ2-3, with D perhaps matching TRBD2 (5 bases). V dropped 5 bases and J dropped 14 bases, with 26 bases sitting between them. Germline V lookup: CDR1 MNHNY, CDR2 SVGAGI (reference sequence). This CDR3 contains 15 residues. Written as DNA, the CDR3 is TGTGCCAGCAGTCTTGGGGAGACTATCCCCTCTTTGGGGTATTTT. It translates to CASSLGETIPSLGYF.

The gene calls are TRBV6-5 and TRBJ1-3; 10 positions agree with TRBD1. CDR3 size: 16 residues. From germline, CDR1 is MNHEY and CDR2 SVGAGI. V dropped 2 bases and J dropped 0; count of bases not matched to a gene: 1. DNA for the CDR3: TGTGCCAGCAGTTACCGGACAGGGGGCTCTGGAAACACCATATATTTT. It translates to CASSYRTGGSGNTIYF.

The V and J genes are TRBV2 and TRBJ2-5; 13 nucleotides agree with TRBD2. The germline V gene has CDR1 SNHLY and CDR2 FYNNEI. J was trimmed by 1 base and V by 6 bases; bases with no gene match: 5. This CDR3 has 16 residues. The DNA for the CDR3 is TGTGCCAGCAGCCTAGGACTAGCGGGGGTCCAAGAGACCCAGTACTTC. As protein: CASSLGLAGVQETQYF.

The chain has TRBV10-3 and TRBJ2-1; 12 positions agree with TRBD2. Germline trimming cut 5 bases from V and 8 bases from J; bases unmatched to any gene: 7. From germline, CDR1 is ENHRY and CDR2 SYGVKD. The CDR3 runs to 15 residues. The CDR3: CAISRTSGAEDEQFF. In DNA form, the CDR3 reads TGTGCCATCAGTCGGACTAGCGGGGCGGAGGATGAGCAGTTCTTC.

V is TRBV6-2 or TRBV6-3 and J is TRBJ1-5, with TRBD1 identical over 7 bases. This CDR3 is built from 20 residues. V dropped 0 bases and J dropped 1; count of bases not matched to a gene: 15. Germline-derived CDR1 and CDR2 are MNHEY and SVGEGT. CDR3 protein: CASSYSTRGQSVPSNQPQHF. The CDR3 DNA follows: TGTGCCAGCAGTTACTCGACGAGGGGACAGTCTGTACCCAGCAATCAGCCCCAGCATTTT.